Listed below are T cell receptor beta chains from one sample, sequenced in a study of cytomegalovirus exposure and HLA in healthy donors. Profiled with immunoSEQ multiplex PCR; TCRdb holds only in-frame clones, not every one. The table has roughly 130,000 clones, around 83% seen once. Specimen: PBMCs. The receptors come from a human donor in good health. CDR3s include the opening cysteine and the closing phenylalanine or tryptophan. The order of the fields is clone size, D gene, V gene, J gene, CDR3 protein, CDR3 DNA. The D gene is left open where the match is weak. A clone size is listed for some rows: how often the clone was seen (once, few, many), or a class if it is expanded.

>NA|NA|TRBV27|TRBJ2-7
CASNPSLGGAAYEQYF
TGTGCCAGCAATCCAAGTTTAGGCGGGGCTGCCTACGAGCAGTACTTC
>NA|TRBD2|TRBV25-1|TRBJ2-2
CASRGRLAGENAGELFF
TGTGCCAGCAGAGGTCGACTAGCGGGTGAAAACGCCGGGGAGCTGTTTTTT
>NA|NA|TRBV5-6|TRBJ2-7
CASSSVSYEQYF
TGTGCCAGTAGCTCGGTTTCCTACGAGCAGTACTTC
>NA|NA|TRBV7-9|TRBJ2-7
CASSRPGGYEQYF
TGTGCCAGCAGTCGCCCCGGGGGCTACGAGCAGTACTTC
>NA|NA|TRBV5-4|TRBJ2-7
CASSLARGGKSSYEQYF
TGTGCCAGCAGCTTGGCCCGAGGAGGGAAAAGCTCCTACGAGCAGTACTTC
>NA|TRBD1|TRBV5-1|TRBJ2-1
CASSLDRGFDEQFF
TGCGCCAGCAGCTTGGACAGGGGGTTTGATGAGCAGTTCTTC
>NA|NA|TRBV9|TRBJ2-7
CASSVVQGNYEQYF
TGTGCCAGCAGCGTAGTCCAGGGAAACTACGAGCAGTACTTC
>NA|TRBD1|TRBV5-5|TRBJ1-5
CASSLFTGGEPQHF
TGTGCCAGCAGCTTGTTTACAGGGGGAGAGCCCCAGCATTTT
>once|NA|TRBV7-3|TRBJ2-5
CASSFHSGTQYF
TGTGCCAGCAGCTTTCACAGTGGGACCCAGTACTTC
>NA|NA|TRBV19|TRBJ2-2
CASTQIGTFQTSNTGELFF
TGTGCCAGTACGCAAATAGGGACTTTCCAAACGTCGAACACCGGGGAGCTGTTTTTT
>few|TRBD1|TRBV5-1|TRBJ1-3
CASRLTGMLGNTIYF
TGCGCCAGCAGATTGACAGGGATGCTTGGAAACACCATATATTTT
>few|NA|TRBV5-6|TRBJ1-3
CASSLARALQATNTIYF
TGTGCCAGCAGCTTGGCCCGGGCACTACAGGCCACAAACACCATATATTTT
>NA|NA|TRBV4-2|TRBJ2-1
CASTRGPYNEQFF
TGTGCCAGTACCAGGGGCCCCTACAATGAGCAGTTCTTC
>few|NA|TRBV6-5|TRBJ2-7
CASSYDGDYEQYF
TGTGCCAGCAGTTACGACGGAGACTACGAGCAGTACTTC
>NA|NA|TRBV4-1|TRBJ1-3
CASLRGLKSSVGNTIYF
TGCGCCAGCTTGAGAGGGTTAAAGTCCTCAGTCGGAAACACCATATATTTT
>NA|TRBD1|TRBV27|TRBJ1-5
CASSPRTGDQPQHF
TGTGCCAGCAGCCCTCGGACAGGGGATCAGCCCCAGCATTTT
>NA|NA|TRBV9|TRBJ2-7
CASSVDWEYEQYF
TGTGCCAGCAGCGTAGACTGGGAGTACGAGCAGTACTTC
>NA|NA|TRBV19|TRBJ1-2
CASTLRRGLTNYGYTF
TGTGCCAGTACCCTGCGGAGGGGCCTTACTAACTATGGCTACACCTTC
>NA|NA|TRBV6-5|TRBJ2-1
CASSYGGAKNNEQFF
TGTGCCAGCAGTTACGGCGGGGCGAAGAACAATGAGCAGTTCTTC
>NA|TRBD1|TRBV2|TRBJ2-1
CASSAGTGLYNEQFF
TGTGCCAGCAGTGCCGGGACAGGGCTTTACAATGAGCAGTTCTTC
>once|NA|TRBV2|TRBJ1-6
CASTGDLRTPLHF
TGTGCCAGCACGGGGGATTTGAGGACACCCCTCCACTTT
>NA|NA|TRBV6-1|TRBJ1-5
CASSERYDQPQHF
TGTGCCAGCAGTGAACGGTACGATCAGCCCCAGCATTTT
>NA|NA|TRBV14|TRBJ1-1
CASSQEWYRVDTEAFF
TGTGCCAGCAGCCAAGAGTGGTACAGGGTGGACACTGAAGCTTTCTTT
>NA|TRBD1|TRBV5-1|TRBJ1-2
CASTETGGLDGYTF
TGCGCCAGCACCGAGACAGGGGGCCTCGATGGCTACACCTTC
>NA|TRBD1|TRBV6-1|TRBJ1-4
CASSEKDRVKEKLFF
TGTGCCAGCAGTGAAAAGGACAGGGTTAAGGAAAAACTGTTTTTT
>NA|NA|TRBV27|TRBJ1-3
CASSLRAYSGNTIYF
TGTGCCAGCAGTTTGCGAGCATACTCTGGAAACACCATATATTTT
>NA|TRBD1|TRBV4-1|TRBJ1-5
CASSQATGDQPQHF
TGCGCCAGCAGCCAGGCCACAGGGGACCAGCCCCAGCATTTT
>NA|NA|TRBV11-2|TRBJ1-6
CASSHFGGPLHF
TGTGCCAGCAGCCACTTTGGGGGGCCCCTCCACTTT
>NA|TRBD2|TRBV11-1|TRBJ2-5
CASRTRWGRGETQYF
TGTGCCAGCCGTACACGCTGGGGGAGGGGAGAGACCCAGTACTTC
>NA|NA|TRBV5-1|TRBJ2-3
CASSLDQLDTQYF
TGCGCCAGCAGCTTGGACCAACTGGATACGCAGTATTTT
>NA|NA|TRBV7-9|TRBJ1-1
CASSLFMNTEAFF
TGTGCCAGCAGCTTATTTATGAACACTGAAGCTTTCTTT
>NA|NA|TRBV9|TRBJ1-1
CASSPHRGEAFF
TGTGCCAGCAGCCCTCATCGGGGTGAAGCTTTCTTT
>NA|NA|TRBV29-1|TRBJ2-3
CSVDGLGGHPDTQYF
TGCAGCGTTGACGGGTTGGGGGGGCACCCAGATACGCAGTATTTT
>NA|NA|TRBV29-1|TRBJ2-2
CSVVGPRTGELFF
TGCAGCGTTGTAGGCCCGCGGACCGGGGAGCTGTTTTTT
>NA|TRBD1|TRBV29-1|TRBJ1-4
CSVETGEKLFF
TGCAGCGTTGAGACAGGGGAAAAACTGTTTTTT
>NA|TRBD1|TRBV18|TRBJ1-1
CASSRDRADTEAFF
TGTGCCAGCTCACGGGACAGGGCTGACACTGAAGCTTTCTTT
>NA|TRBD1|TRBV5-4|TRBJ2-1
CASSLAGTGYNEQFF
TGTGCCAGCAGCTTGGCCGGGACAGGTTACAATGAGCAGTTCTTC
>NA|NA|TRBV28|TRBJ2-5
CASSSYSRQQETQYF
TGTGCCAGCAGTTCGTATTCGCGACAGCAAGAGACCCAGTACTTC
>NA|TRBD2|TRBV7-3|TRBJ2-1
CASSTTSGSILGEQFF
TGTGCCAGCAGCACCACTAGCGGGAGTATTCTCGGTGAGCAGTTCTTC
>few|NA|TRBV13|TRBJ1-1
CASSLFGFRNTEAFF
TGTGCCAGCAGCTTATTCGGGTTTCGGAACACTGAAGCTTTCTTT
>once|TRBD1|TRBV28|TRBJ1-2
CASSIYRGRSGGYTF
TGTGCCAGCAGTATTTACAGGGGGCGGTCGGGGGGCTACACCTTC
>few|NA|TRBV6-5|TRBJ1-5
CASSSIRRETNQPQHF
TGTGCCAGCAGTTCCATCCGCAGGGAAACCAATCAGCCCCAGCATTTT
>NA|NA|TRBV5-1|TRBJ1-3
CASSLQGTPFSGNTIYF
TGCGCCAGCAGCTTGCAGGGTACCCCATTCTCTGGAAACACCATATATTTT
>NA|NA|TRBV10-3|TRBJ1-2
CAISFGGGTLGYTF
TGTGCCATCAGCTTCGGGGGGGGGACTCTCGGCTACACCTTC
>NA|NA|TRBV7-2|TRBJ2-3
CASSLGRGAERTDTQYF
TGTGCCAGCAGCTTAGGTCGGGGGGCCGAACGCACAGATACGCAGTATTTT
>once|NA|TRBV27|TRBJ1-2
CASSLSSTNYGYTF
TGTGCCAGCAGTTTATCTTCAACTAACTATGGCTACACCTTC
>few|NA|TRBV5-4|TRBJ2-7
CASSAGLTTYEQYF
TGTGCCAGCAGCGCCGGACTAACCACCTACGAGCAGTACTTC
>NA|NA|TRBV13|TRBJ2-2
CASSLGPLGAGELFF
TGTGCCAGCAGCTTAGGCCCCCTGGGAGCCGGGGAGCTGTTTTTT